This T cell receptor beta chain was sequenced for a study of OX40 agonist ivuxolimab in advanced cancers. Study information: Patients were dosed with the agonistic anti-OX40 (CD134) antibody ivuxolimab. Whole-study findings and limits: Which antigen the expanded peripheral T cells recognized is unknown. Among the least clonally expanded were partial responders at 0.1-3.0 mg/kg.

Produced via immunoSEQ multiplex PCR; TCRdb's table is partial and in-frame only. The sample has 57,000 or so clones, roughly 83% seen once. A note on this clone: Its antigen is still unknown.

The specimen comprised CD4+ or CD8+ T cells sorted from blood, sampled in a trial of the OX40 agonist ivuxolimab. This receptor was identified in an adult with an advanced solid tumor such as melanoma, head and neck, liver or kidney cancer.

CDR3 loop: CASSVRTTYEQYF. The CDR3 DNA is TGTGCCAGCAGTGTCCGTACCACCTACGAGCAGTACTTC. V and J are TRBV28 and TRBJ2-7; D ambiguous. Trimming took off 5 bases at V and 2 bases at J, with 10 bases between the two ends. Looked up from germline, CDR1 is MDHEN and CDR2 is SYDVKM. This CDR3 spans 13 amino acids.